Presented here are 21 T cell receptor beta chains from one specimen sequenced in a study of T cells expressing NK-cell markers. Using the 5' RACE reads, TCRdb records one entry per CDR3 protein without DNA. The sample has roughly 390,000 distinct CDR3 sequences. The sequenced material came from blood T cells: a sorted CD56 or NKG2C T cell subset, CD4+ or CD8+ T cells, or bulk PBMC T cells (not recorded which). The receptor source for this set is a man aged 18 to 69 in good health.

The chain employs TRBV6-1 and TRBJ2-1; the D call from TCRdb, TRBD1, cannot be confirmed without DNA. Per the germline V gene, CDR1 is MNHNS and CDR2 is SASEGT. The CDR3 contains 15 residues. The CDR3 is CASSVGDRGKNEQFF.

The chain is built from TRBV5-1 and TRBJ2-5; the D gene TCRdb calls, TRBD2, cannot be checked with no DNA. This CDR3 comprises 15 residues. Germline CDR1 SGHRS, CDR2 YFSETQ. CDR3 protein: CASNELAGAVETQYF.

The chain is built from TRBV18 and TRBJ1-5. CDR3 length equals 16 residues. Germline loops: CDR1 KGHSH, CDR2 LQKENI. The chain's CDR3 is CASSAGVNGGNQPQHF.

The chain employs TRBV25-1 and TRBJ2-3; without DNA, the TCRdb call of TRBD1 cannot be checked. Germline lookup yields CDR1 MGHDK and CDR2 SYGVNS. The length of the CDR3 is 15 residues. The CDR3 loop reads CASSEAGHSTDTQYF.

The chain links TRBV6-1 to TRBJ1-2; the TCRdb D gene call, TRBD1, has no DNA to confirm it. Per the germline V gene, CDR1 is MNHNS and CDR2 is SASEGT. The CDR3 spans 15 residues. The CDR3 reads CASSRDQGKYYGYTF.

This chain connects TRBV4-2 to TRBJ1-2. In germline, CDR1 is LGHNA, CDR2 YNFKEQ. The CDR3 has 15 amino acids. The CDR3 region is CASSHGAGGSYGYTF.

This sequence joins TRBV20-1 and TRBJ1-4. Germline CDR1 DFQATT, CDR2 SNEGSKA (reference sequence). This CDR3 is built from 11 residues. CDR3 amino acids: CSLSLNEKLFF.

V and J are TRBV7-9 and TRBJ2-1; TCRdb names TRBD1, which stays unverified in the absence of DNA. The CDR3 loop spans 17 amino acids. Per germline, CDR1 SEHNR and CDR2 FQNEAQ (reference sequence). CDR3 loop: CASSPRGAAISYNEQFF.

The J gene is TRBJ2-1, the V gene TRBV9; with no DNA, the TCRdb D assignment of TRBD2 cannot be verified. The CDR3 has 17 residues. Germline assignment: CDR1 SGDLS and CDR2 YYNGEE. CDR3 residues: CASSVSRTSGVDNEQFF.

The CDR3 sequence: CASSLDVDSYTF. V usage is TRBV7-9 and J usage is TRBJ1-2. The CDR3 length is 12 residues. Germline assignment: CDR1 SEHNR and CDR2 FQNEAQ (reference sequence).

This chain uses TRBV7-2 with TRBJ2-5; the D gene TCRdb calls, TRBD1, cannot be checked with no DNA. The CDR3 is 14 residues long. Per germline, CDR1 SGHTA and CDR2 FQGNSA. CDR3 residues: CASSNRGSIETQYF. Full variable domain (rest looked up from reference TRBV7-2 and TRBJ2-5): GAGVSQSPSNKVTEKGKDVELRCDPISGHTALYWYRQSLGQGLEFLIYFQGNSAPDKSGLPSDRFSAERTGGSVSTLTIQRTQQEDSAVYLCASSNRGSIETQYFGPGTRLLVL.

This rearrangement joins TRBV20-1 to TRBJ1-2; lacking DNA, the TRBD1 call made by TCRdb goes unchecked. CDR1 and CDR2 (germline): DFQATT, SNEGSKA (reference sequence). There are 12 residues in the CDR3. This CDR3 reads CSAREGVNGYTF.

The chain has TRBV5-1 and TRBJ1-2. There are 13 residues in the CDR3. Germline CDR1 and CDR2: SGHRS and YFSETQ. The CDR3 protein is CASSLDQSYGYTF.

The CDR3 protein is CATSREAIAGGNEQFF. V gene TRBV15 combines with J gene TRBJ2-1; TCRdb's assignment of TRBD2 cannot be checked, as there is no DNA. CDR3 length: 16 residues. Germline loops: CDR1 LNHNV, CDR2 YYDKDF (reference sequence).

The chain carries TRBV10-3 and TRBJ2-3; TCRdb indicates TRBD2, and absent DNA this call remains unverified. This CDR3 is built from 14 residues. Germline V CDR1 and CDR2: ENHRY, SYGVKD. Here the CDR3 reads CAISEGAGGHTQYF.

The chain has TRBV20-1 and TRBJ2-3; TCRdb's D call, TRBD1, is unchecked because there is no DNA. The CDR3 contains 15 residues. The V gene's germline CDR1 is DFQATT and CDR2 SNEGSKA (reference sequence). The CDR3 is CSATTGELRPDTQYF.

The J gene is TRBJ1-1, the V gene TRBV5-1. Germline loops: CDR1 SGHRS, CDR2 YFSETQ. The CDR3 runs to 17 residues. Here the CDR3 reads CASSLVAGTFRSAEAFF.

This chain uses TRBV2 with TRBJ1-4. The V gene's germline CDR1 is SNHLY and CDR2 FYNNEI. This CDR3 contains 15 residues. The CDR3 here is CASSAQVLGEEKLFF.

The chain joins TRBV2 to TRBJ2-7; TCRdb designates TRBD2, a call that cannot be tested without DNA. Germline-derived CDR1 and CDR2 are SNHLY and FYNNEI. The CDR3 has 15 residues. CDR3 residues: CASGLERGATYEQYF.

This chain connects TRBV6-2 or TRBV6-3 to TRBJ2-7; TCRdb's assignment of TRBD1 cannot be checked, as there is no DNA. Germline lookup yields CDR1 MNHEY and CDR2 SVGEGT. CDR3 size: 14 residues. The CDR3 reads CASTYSGGRYEQYF.

This chain links TRBV12-3 or TRBV12-4 with TRBJ2-5; TCRdb names TRBD2, which stays unverified in the absence of DNA. This CDR3 has 16 amino acids. The CDR3 is CASSSRLAGPRETQYF.